The 27 T cell receptor beta chains below were found in one sample sequenced in a study of OX40 agonist ivuxolimab in advanced cancers. Some clones are missing from TCRdb's copy, which holds only in-frame ones; the method was immunoSEQ multiplex PCR. The sample includes approximately 70,000 clones, 85% to 95% seen only once; the top ten take approximately 6%. This sample comprised CD4+ or CD8+ T cells sorted from blood, obtained in a trial of the OX40 agonist ivuxolimab. All receptors come from an adult with an advanced solid tumor such as melanoma, head and neck, liver or kidney cancer.

This clone was detected once. V is TRBV4-2 and J is TRBJ2-1; D possibly uses TRBD1 or TRBD2 (5 bases each). Trimming took off 1 base at V and 0 bases at J, with 19 bases between the two ends. The germline gives CDR1 LGHNA, CDR2 YNFKEQ. This CDR3 has 19 residues. The CDR3 sequence: CASSQVGVVFDISYNEQFF. The CDR3 nucleotides are TGTGCCAGCAGCCAAGTGGGGGTAGTTTTCGATATCTCCTACAATGAGCAGTTCTTC.

The V and J genes are TRBV27 and TRBJ1-2, with 7 bases that match TRBD1. CDR1 and CDR2 from the germline V gene are MNHEY and SMNVEV (reference sequence). This CDR3 region has 12 residues. Unmatched junction bases numbered 7, after V lost 7 bases and J lost 8 bases. CDR3 in amino acids: CASKGASRGYTF. The CDR3 bases are TGTGCCAGCAAGGGGGCGAGTCGAGGCTACACCTTC.

The genes are TRBV19 and TRBJ1-2; no clear D. Trimming cost V 3 bases and J 3 bases, with 11 bases left between them. The V gene's germline CDR1 is LNHDA and CDR2 SQIVND (reference sequence). The CDR3 contains 14 residues. CDR3 nucleotides: TGTGCCAGTAGTATTAGCGGCGGTGACTATGGCTACACCTTC. This encodes CASSISGGDYGYTF. The full variable domain, in which reference TRBV19 and TRBJ1-2 provide the parts outside the CDR3, is DGGITQSPKYLFRKEGQNVTLSCEQNLNHDAMYWYRQDPGQGLRLIYYSQIVNDFQKGDIAEGYSVSREKKESFPLTVTSAQKNPTAFYLCASSISGGDYGYTFGSGTRLTVV.

This chain links TRBV6-5 with TRBJ1-2; D is unresolved. Trimming took 2 bases from V and 2 from J, leaving 6 bases between them. There are 13 residues in the CDR3. From germline, CDR1 is MNHEY and CDR2 SVGAGI. CDR3 protein: CASSYASNYGYTF. The CDR3 region has the DNA TGTGCCAGCAGTTACGCCTCGAACTATGGCTACACCTTC.

The chain links TRBV5-1 to TRBJ2-5; 8 nucleotides match TRBD1. The CDR3 runs 15 residues. The V gene end was trimmed by 5 bases and the J gene end by 4 bases; junction bases not matched to a gene: 10. Germline V gives CDR1 SGHRS, CDR2 YFSETQ. The CDR3 sequence is CASRVGRGRVETQYF. As DNA, the CDR3 is TGCGCCAGCAGGGTAGGCAGGGGGCGGGTAGAGACCCAGTACTTC.

The chain recombines TRBV7-2 with TRBJ1-2, with a possible D match to TRBD1 (6 bases). Trimming removed 5 bases at V and 6 bases at J, with 10 bases between. Looked up from germline, CDR1 is SGHTA and CDR2 is FQGNSA. The CDR3 loop spans 12 amino acids. The CDR3 region is CASSAGVHGYTF. CDR3 nucleotides: TGTGCCAGCAGCGCAGGGGTTCATGGCTACACCTTC.

The gene calls are TRBV7-9 and TRBJ1-3; D not certain. The CDR3 runs to 15 residues. Trimming left V 7 bases short and J 4 bases short, with 17 bases between. Germline V gene lookup returns CDR1 SEHNR and CDR2 FQNEAQ (reference sequence). The CDR3: CASNTGGVEGNTIYF. The CDR3 DNA follows: TGTGCCAGCAACACCGGCGGGGTGGAAGGAAACACCATATATTTT. The full variable domain, with the rest looked up from reference TRBV7-9 and TRBJ1-3, is DTGVSQNPRHKITKRGQNVTFRCDPISEHNRLYWYRQTLGQGPEFLTYFQNEAQLEKSRLLSDRFSAERPKGSFSTLEIQRTEQGDSAMYLCASNTGGVEGNTIYFGEGSWLTVV.

V is TRBV4-1 and J is TRBJ1-2; 7 bases are a match to TRBD1. CDR1 is MGHRA, CDR2 YSYEKL, per germline. The CDR3 is 15 residues long. V lost 5 bases to trimming and J lost 1 base; unmatched junction nucleotides: 7. CDR3 amino acids: CASSFRQGNNYGYTF. CDR3 sequence (DNA): TGCGCCAGCAGCTTTCGACAGGGCAATAACTATGGCTACACCTTC.

The rearrangement uses TRBV27 and TRBJ2-3, with D perhaps matching TRBD1 (6 bases). CDR3 length: 13 residues. Germline V gives CDR1 MNHEY, CDR2 SMNVEV (reference sequence). V dropped 8 bases and J dropped 2 bases, with 11 bases sitting between them. The CDR3 spells CASGGRITDTQYF. CDR3 sequence (DNA): TGTGCCAGCGGGGGCCGTATCACAGATACGCAGTATTTT.

This clone has only one observation. The chain couples TRBV11-2 to TRBJ2-5; tentatively, D is TRBD2 (5 bases). CDR1 SGHAT and CDR2 FQNNGV come from the germline V gene. The CDR3 totals 14 residues. The germline V and J ends were trimmed by 0 bases and 14 bases, with 19 bases remaining between them. This CDR3 reads CASSLDNMAPDFYF. CDR3 nucleotide sequence: TGTGCCAGCAGCTTAGATAATATGGCACCGGACTTTTACTTC.

This chain connects TRBV7-9 to TRBJ2-3; TRBD1 is a possible D gene (5 bases). The germline V gene has CDR1 SEHNR and CDR2 FQNEAQ (reference sequence). V lost 1 base, J lost 2 bases, and 7 bases lay in between. This CDR3 has 14 amino acids. Written as DNA, the CDR3 is TGTGCCAGCAGCTTAGAGACAGACACAGATACGCAGTATTTT. Translated: CASSLETDTDTQYF.

The chain couples TRBV7-6 to TRBJ1-1; D ambiguous. The CDR3 consists of 15 residues. From germline, CDR1 is SGHVS and CDR2 FNYEAQ. V was clipped by 0 bases and J by 0 bases, with 8 bases between them. DNA for the CDR3: TGTGCCAGCAGCTTAGCGCAAACGATGAACACTGAAGCTTTCTTT. This sequence encodes CASSLAQTMNTEAFF.

V gene TRBV27 combines with J gene TRBJ2-7, with 7 nucleotides matching TRBD1. The CDR3 is 14 amino acids. Germline values: CDR1 MNHEY, CDR2 SMNVEV (reference sequence). J lost 2 bases, V lost 6 bases, and 7 bases had no gene match. CDR3 bases: TGTGCCAGCAGAAGGGACAGCTTCACCTACGAGCAGTACTTC. It encodes CASRRDSFTYEQYF.

This chain connects TRBV11-2 to TRBJ1-1; tentatively, D is TRBD1 (6 bases). Between the trimmed V and J ends, which lost 5 bases and 5 bases, there was a span of 15 bases. This CDR3 contains 14 residues. CDR1 is SGHAT, CDR2 FQNNGV, per germline. The CDR3 nucleotides read TGTGCCAGCAGCGAGGGGGGGCTTTGGACTGAAGCTTTCTTT. This encodes CASSEGGLWTEAFF.

The chain links TRBV6-1 to TRBJ2-7; D gene uncertain. This CDR3 contains 12 residues. Deletions cut 4 bases from V and 5 bases from J, with 9 bases between. CDR1 and CDR2 from the germline V gene are MNHNS and SASEGT. The CDR3 is CASSAARNEQYF. The CDR3 region has the DNA TGTGCCAGCAGTGCCGCCAGAAACGAGCAGTACTTC.

The chain has TRBV9 and TRBJ2-7, with D unclear. V lost 0 bases and J lost 0, with 7 bases in between. This CDR3 has 14 amino acids. Germline CDR1 SGDLS, CDR2 YYNGEE. CDR3 sequence: CASSVGVGSYEQYF. CDR3 nucleotides: TGTGCCAGCAGCGTAGGCGTGGGCTCCTACGAGCAGTACTTC. Complete variable domain (other parts from reference TRBV9 and TRBJ2-7): DSGVTQTPKHLITATGQRVTLRCSPRSGDLSVYWYQQSLDQGLQFLIQYYNGEERAKGNILERFSAQQFPDLHSELNLSSLELGDSALYFCASSVGVGSYEQYFGPGTRLTVT.

As for this clone: This specimen includes other DNA sequences encoding the same CDR3. V is TRBV27 and J is TRBJ1-1, with a possible D match to TRBD1 (6 bases). From germline, CDR1 is MNHEY and CDR2 SMNVEV (reference sequence). Trimming cost V 2 bases and J 0 bases, with 7 bases left between them. The CDR3 sequence is 14 residues long. CDR3 nucleotides: TGTGCCAGCAGTTTAGCAGGGGTGAACACTGAAGCTTTCTTT. Its translation: CASSLAGVNTEAFF.

Remarks on this clone: The sample has other DNA sequences that encode this CDR3 too. The chain is built from TRBV6-5 and TRBJ1-1, with no clear D. The CDR3 consists of 15 residues. V lost 0 bases and J 0 bases, leaving 8 bases between the germline ends. Germline V CDR1 and CDR2: MNHEY, SVGAGI. Here the CDR3 reads CASSYSRGLNTEAFF. CDR3 coding DNA: TGTGCCAGCAGTTACTCACGGGGTCTGAACACTGAAGCTTTCTTT.

In its sample, this clone was seen once. CDR3 protein: CASSLVGQGGLETQYF. CDR3 sequence (DNA): TGTGCCAGCAGCTTAGTTGGGCAGGGGGGGTTGGAGACCCAGTACTTC. This rearrangement joins TRBV7-2 to TRBJ2-5, with D perhaps being TRBD1 or TRBD2 (7 bases each). CDR1 is SGHTA, CDR2 FQGNSA, per germline. V shed 1 base and J shed 5 bases, with 17 bases lying between them. This CDR3 is built from 16 residues.

The chain couples TRBV4-1 to TRBJ2-3; D is unclear. The V end lost 0 bases, the J end lost 0 bases, and 10 bases lay between the germline ends. The germline V gene has CDR1 MGHRA and CDR2 YSYEKL. The CDR3 is made up of 16 amino acids. DNA for the CDR3: TGCGCCAGCAGCCAAGAGTCCGCGTCTAGCACAGATACGCAGTATTTT. It encodes CASSQESASSTDTQYF.

The chain is built from TRBV6-5 and TRBJ2-3; 7 bases are shared with TRBD2. Germline loops: CDR1 MNHEY, CDR2 SVGAGI. This CDR3 spans 15 amino acids. Trimming removed 2 bases from V and 4 bases from J; junction bases left unmatched: 6. CDR3: CASSYGGGGADTQYF. CDR3 DNA sequence: TGTGCCAGCAGTTACGGGGGGGGTGGTGCAGATACGCAGTATTTT.

The V call is TRBV7-6, the J call TRBJ1-5; D gene ambiguous. Germline loops: CDR1 SGHVS, CDR2 FNYEAQ. V was cut by 1 base and J by 2 bases, with 9 bases left in between. This CDR3 has 15 residues. CDR3 coding DNA: TGTGCCAGCAGCTTAGAGCCCGGGGGCAATCAGCCCCAGCATTTT. Its protein is CASSLEPGGNQPQHF.

The rearrangement joins TRBV19 to TRBJ2-1; maybe TRBD2 (6 bases). The ends were cut back, 1 base at V and 3 bases at J, with 13 bases in the middle. The CDR3 contains 16 residues. Per germline, CDR1 LNHDA and CDR2 SQIVND (reference sequence). The DNA for the CDR3 is TGTGCCAGTAGTATAGTTGGAGGGACCGGCTACAATGAGCAGTTCTTC. Translation: CASSIVGGTGYNEQFF.

The chain uses TRBV30 and TRBJ2-2; 7 bases match TRBD1. The ends lost 5 bases at V and 3 bases at J; junction bases unmatched: 0. The CDR3 spans 12 residues. Germline V gene data show CDR1 as GTSNPN and CDR2 as SVGIG (reference sequence). CDR3 nucleotides: TGTGCCTGGCAGGGGGACACCGGGGAGCTGTTTTTT. Translation gives CAWQGDTGELFF.

J is TRBJ1-1 and V is TRBV13; D is uncertain. The germline V gene encodes CDR1 PRHDT and CDR2 FYEKMQ (reference sequence). The CDR3 spans 14 residues. Trimming took 2 bases from V and 2 from J, leaving 9 bases between them. CDR3 in amino acids: CASSLRSANTEAFF. The CDR3 DNA is TGTGCCAGCAGCTTAAGGTCCGCAAACACTGAAGCTTTCTTT.

This clone was seen a single time. V and J are TRBV9 and TRBJ2-5; D is perhaps TRBD1 or TRBD2 (5 bases each). CDR1 SGDLS and CDR2 YYNGEE come from the germline V gene. Trimming removed 5 bases at V and 5 bases at J, with 19 bases between. This CDR3 has 15 residues. CDR3 DNA: TGTGCCAGCAGTTCCTCCGGGGCGGTACGGGAGACCCAGTACTTC. Its protein is CASSSSGAVRETQYF.

J is TRBJ1-1 and V is TRBV27; TRBD1 aligns across 7 bases. CDR1 and CDR2 from the germline V gene are MNHEY and SMNVEV (reference sequence). The CDR3 is made up of 14 amino acids. V dropped 5 bases and J dropped 6; count of bases not matched to a gene: 9. The CDR3 DNA sequence: TGTGCCAGCAGTCCGGTTGGACAGGACGCTGAAGCTTTCTTT. Amino acid sequence: CASSPVGQDAEAFF.